This T cell receptor (beta chain) was observed in a study of PD-L1 blockade in urothelial cancer. On the study more broadly: At 6 weeks and at 3 weeks (second dose) after treatment start, blood was analyzed. Overall study results and limits: Survival was better when pretreatment blood TCR clonality fell below the median.

Clones were read by immunoSEQ multiplex PCR, and TCRdb kept only the in-frame ones, dropping some. The sample has about 90,000 clones, around four fifths seen once; the top ten hold over 7.5%. Stated time point: peripheral blood 6 weeks after treatment start. Patients' cancers were locally advanced or metastatic urothelial carcinomas. Concerning this clone: Antigen specificity is unknown.

From germline, CDR1 is MNHNY and CDR2 SVGAGI (reference sequence). The V segment lost 4 bases and the J segment 1 base; nucleotides outside the gene matches: 4. This CDR3 is built from 15 residues. This sequence was found in a man between 65 and 85 years old with urothelial cancer. Specimen: PBMCs, collected around atezolizumab (anti-PD-L1) treatment. The chain has TRBV6-6 and TRBJ2-1; 7 nucleotides match TRBD2. This chain's CDR3 is CASSSGLESYNEQFF. The DNA for the CDR3 is TGTGCCAGCAGTTCCGGACTAGAGTCCTACAATGAGCAGTTCTTC.